This T cell receptor beta chain was sequenced during a study of OX40 agonist ivuxolimab in advanced cancers. V lost 0 bases, J lost 2 bases, and 5 bases stayed unmatched. Germline V gene lookup returns CDR1 PRHDT and CDR2 FYEKMQ (reference sequence). The CDR3 runs to 16 residues. Some clones are missing from TCRdb's copy, which holds only in-frame ones; the method was immunoSEQ multiplex PCR. The table records about 51,000 clones, roughly four fifths of them present only once. This rearrangement joins TRBV13 to TRBJ2-7; 9 nucleotides match TRBD2. The source is an adult with an advanced solid tumor such as melanoma, head and neck, liver or kidney cancer. The sample here was CD4+ or CD8+ T cells sorted from blood, taken in a trial of the OX40 agonist ivuxolimab. CDR3 protein: CASSLGAGGGAYEQYF. In DNA, the CDR3 is TGTGCCAGCAGCTTAGGCGCCGGCGGGGGGGCCTACGAGCAGTACTTC. The variable domain in full, with the rest retrieved from reference TRBV13 and TRBJ2-7, is AAGVIQSPRHLIKEKRETATLKCYPIPRHDTVYWYQQGPGQDPQFLISFYEKMQSDKGSIPDRFSAQQFSDYHSELNMSSLELGDSALYFCASSLGAGGGAYEQYFGPGTRLTVT.